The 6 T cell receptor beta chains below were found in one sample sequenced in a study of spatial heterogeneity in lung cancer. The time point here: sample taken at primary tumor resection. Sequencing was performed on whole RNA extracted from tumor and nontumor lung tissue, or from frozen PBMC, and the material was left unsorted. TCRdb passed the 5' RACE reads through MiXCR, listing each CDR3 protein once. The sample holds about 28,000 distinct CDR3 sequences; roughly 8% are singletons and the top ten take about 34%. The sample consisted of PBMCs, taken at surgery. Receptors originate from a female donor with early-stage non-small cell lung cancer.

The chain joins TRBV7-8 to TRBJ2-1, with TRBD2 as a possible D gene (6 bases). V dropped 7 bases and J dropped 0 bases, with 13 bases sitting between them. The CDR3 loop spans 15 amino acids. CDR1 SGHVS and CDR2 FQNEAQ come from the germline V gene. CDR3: CASTARDFSYNEQFF. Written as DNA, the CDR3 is TGTGCCAGCACCGCCCGGGACTTCTCCTACAATGAGCAGTTCTTC. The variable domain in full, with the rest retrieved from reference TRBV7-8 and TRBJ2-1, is GAGVSQSPRYKVAKRGQDVALRCDPISGHVSLFWYQQALGQGPEFLTYFQNEAQLDKSGLPSDRFFAERPEGSVSTLKIQRTQQEDSAVYLCASTARDFSYNEQFFGPGTRLTVL.

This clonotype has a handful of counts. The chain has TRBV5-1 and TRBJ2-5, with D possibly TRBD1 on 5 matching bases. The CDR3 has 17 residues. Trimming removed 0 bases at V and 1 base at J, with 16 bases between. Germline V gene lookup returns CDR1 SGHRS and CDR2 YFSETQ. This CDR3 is CASSLGILDTSQETQYF. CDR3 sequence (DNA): TGCGCCAGCAGCTTGGGGATACTGGACACGAGCCAAGAGACCCAGTACTTC.

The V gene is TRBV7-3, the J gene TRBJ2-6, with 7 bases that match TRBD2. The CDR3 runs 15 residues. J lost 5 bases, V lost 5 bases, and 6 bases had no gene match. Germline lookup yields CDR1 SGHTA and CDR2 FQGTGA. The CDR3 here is CASSQGGARANVLTF. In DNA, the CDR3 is TGTGCCAGCAGCCAGGGAGGGGCTCGGGCCAACGTCCTGACTTTC.

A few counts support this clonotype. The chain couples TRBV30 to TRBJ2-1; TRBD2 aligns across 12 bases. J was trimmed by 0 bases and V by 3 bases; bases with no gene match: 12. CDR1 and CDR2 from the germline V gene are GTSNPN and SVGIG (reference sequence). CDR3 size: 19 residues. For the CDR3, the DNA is TGTGCCTGGAGCGGACTAGCGGGATTAGACAAAAGCTCCTACAATGAGCAGTTCTTC. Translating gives CAWSGLAGLDKSSYNEQFF.

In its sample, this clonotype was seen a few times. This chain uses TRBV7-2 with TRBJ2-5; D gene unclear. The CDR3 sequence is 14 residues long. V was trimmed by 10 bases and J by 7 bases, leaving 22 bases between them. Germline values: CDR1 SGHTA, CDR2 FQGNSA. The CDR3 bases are TGTGCCACCGTATCCGCTAGGGCCCTGGGGACCCAGTACTTC. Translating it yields CATVSARALGTQYF.

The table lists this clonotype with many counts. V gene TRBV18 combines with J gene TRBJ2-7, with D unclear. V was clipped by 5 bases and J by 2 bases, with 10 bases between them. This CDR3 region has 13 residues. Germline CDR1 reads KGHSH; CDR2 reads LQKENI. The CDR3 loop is CASSRDYTYEQYF. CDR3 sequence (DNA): TGTGCCAGCTCAAGGGATTACACCTACGAGCAGTACTTC.